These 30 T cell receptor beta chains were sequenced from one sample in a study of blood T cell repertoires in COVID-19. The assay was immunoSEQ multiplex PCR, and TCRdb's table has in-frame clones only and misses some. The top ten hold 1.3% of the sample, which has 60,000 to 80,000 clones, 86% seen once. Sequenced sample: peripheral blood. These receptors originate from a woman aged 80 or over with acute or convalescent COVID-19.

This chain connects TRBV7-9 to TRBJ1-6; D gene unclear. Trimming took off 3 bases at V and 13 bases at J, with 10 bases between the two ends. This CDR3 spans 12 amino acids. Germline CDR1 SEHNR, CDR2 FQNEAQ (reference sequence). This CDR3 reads CASSFEGPPLHF. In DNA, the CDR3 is TGTGCCAGCAGCTTTGAGGGTCCTCCCCTCCACTTT.

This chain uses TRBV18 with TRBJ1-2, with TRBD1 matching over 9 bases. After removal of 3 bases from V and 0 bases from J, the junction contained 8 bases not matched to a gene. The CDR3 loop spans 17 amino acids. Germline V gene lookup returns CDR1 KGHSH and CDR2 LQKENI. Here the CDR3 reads CASSPIDGQGPNYGYTF. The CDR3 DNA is TGTGCCAGCTCACCCATCGATGGACAGGGGCCTAACTATGGCTACACCTTC.

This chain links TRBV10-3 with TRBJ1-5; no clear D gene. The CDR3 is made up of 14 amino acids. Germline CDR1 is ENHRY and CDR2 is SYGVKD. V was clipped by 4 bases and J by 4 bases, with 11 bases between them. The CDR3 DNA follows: TGTGCCATCAGTGGGGATCGAGGGAATCAGCCCCAGCATTTT. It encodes CAISGDRGNQPQHF.

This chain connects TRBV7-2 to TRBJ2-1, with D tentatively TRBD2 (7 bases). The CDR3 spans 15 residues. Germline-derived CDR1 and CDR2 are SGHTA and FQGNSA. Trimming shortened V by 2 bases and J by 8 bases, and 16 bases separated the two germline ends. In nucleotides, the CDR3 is TGTGCCAGCAGCTTAACGGGGGGCGATTGGGATGAGCAGTTCTTC. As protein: CASSLTGGDWDEQFF. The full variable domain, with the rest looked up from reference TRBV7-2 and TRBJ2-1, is GAGVSQSPSNKVTEKGKDVELRCDPISGHTALYWYRQSLGQGLEFLIYFQGNSAPDKSGLPSDRFSAERTGGSVSTLTIQRTQQEDSAVYLCASSLTGGDWDEQFFGPGTRLTVL.

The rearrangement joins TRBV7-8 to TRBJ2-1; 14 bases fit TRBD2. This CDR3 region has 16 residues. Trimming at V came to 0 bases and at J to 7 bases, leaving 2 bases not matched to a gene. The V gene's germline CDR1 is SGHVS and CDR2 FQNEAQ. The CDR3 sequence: CASSLAGTSGSNEQFF. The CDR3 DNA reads TGTGCCAGCAGCTTAGCTGGGACTAGCGGGAGTAATGAGCAGTTCTTC. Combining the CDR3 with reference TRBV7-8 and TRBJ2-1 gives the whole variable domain GAGVSQSPRYKVAKRGQDVALRCDPISGHVSLFWYQQALGQGPEFLTYFQNEAQLDKSGLPSDRFFAERPEGSVSTLKIQRTQQEDSAVYLCASSLAGTSGSNEQFFGPGTRLTVL.

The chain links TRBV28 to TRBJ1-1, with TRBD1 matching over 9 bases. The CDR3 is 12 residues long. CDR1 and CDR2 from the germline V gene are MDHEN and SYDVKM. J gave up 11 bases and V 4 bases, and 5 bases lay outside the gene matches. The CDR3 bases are TGTGCCAGCAGTTCACAGGGGGCCGGGGCTTTCTTT. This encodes CASSSQGAGAFF.

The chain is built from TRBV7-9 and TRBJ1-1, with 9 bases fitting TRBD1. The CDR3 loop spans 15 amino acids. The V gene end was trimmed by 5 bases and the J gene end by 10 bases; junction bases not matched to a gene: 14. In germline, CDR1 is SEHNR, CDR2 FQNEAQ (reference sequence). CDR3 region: CASSPYSGTGWSAFF. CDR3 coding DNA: TGTGCCAGCAGCCCCTACTCCGGGACAGGGTGGTCAGCTTTCTTT.

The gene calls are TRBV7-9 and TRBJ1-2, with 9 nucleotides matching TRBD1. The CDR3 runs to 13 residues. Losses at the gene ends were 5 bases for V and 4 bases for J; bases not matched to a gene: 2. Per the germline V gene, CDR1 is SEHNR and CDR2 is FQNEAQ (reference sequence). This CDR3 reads CASSRGQGYGYTF. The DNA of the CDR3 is TGTGCCAGCAGCCGGGGACAGGGCTATGGCTACACCTTC.

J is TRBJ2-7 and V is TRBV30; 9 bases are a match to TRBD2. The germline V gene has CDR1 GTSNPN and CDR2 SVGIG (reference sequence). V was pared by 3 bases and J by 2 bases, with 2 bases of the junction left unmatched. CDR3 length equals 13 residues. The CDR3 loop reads CAWRRGGAYEQYF. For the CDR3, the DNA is TGTGCCTGGAGGCGGGGGGGCGCCTACGAGCAGTACTTC.

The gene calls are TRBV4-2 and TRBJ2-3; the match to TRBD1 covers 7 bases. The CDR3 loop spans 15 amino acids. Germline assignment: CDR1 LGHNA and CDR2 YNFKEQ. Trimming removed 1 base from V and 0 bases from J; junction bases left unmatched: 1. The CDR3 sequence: CASSQGQGSTDTQYF. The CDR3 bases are TGTGCCAGCAGCCAAGGACAGGGTAGCACAGATACGCAGTATTTT.

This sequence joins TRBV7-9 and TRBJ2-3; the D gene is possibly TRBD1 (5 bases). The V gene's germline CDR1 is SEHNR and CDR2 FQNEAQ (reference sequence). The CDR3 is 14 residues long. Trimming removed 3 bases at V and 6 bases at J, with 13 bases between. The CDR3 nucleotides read TGTGCCAGCAGCTTGGGGCAGGGTATTGATACGCAGTATTTT. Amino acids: CASSLGQGIDTQYF.

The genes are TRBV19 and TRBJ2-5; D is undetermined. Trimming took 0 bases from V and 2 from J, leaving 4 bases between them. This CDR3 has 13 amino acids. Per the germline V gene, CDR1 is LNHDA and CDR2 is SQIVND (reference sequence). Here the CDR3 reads CASSIDSQETQYF. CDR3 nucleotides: TGTGCCAGTAGTATAGACAGTCAAGAGACCCAGTACTTC.

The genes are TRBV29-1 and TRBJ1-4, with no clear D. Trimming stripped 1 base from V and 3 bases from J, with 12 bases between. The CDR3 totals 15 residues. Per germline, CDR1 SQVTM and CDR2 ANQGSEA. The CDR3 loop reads CSVEGRAGANEKLFF. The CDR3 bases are TGCAGCGTTGAAGGTCGGGCCGGGGCTAATGAAAAACTGTTTTTT.

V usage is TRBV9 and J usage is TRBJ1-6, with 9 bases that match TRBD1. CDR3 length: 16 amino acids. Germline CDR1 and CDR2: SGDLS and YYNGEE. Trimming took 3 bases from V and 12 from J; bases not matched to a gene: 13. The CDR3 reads CASSAPGQGRIRPLHF. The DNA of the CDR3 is TGTGCCAGCAGCGCACCTGGACAGGGGAGGATTCGACCCCTCCACTTT.

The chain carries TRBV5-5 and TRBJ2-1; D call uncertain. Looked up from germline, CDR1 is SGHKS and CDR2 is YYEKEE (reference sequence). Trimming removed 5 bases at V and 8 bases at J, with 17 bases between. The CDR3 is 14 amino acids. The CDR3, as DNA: TGTGCCAGCAGTAGTGACTCCTGGAGCGATGAGCAGTTCTTC. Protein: CASSSDSWSDEQFF.

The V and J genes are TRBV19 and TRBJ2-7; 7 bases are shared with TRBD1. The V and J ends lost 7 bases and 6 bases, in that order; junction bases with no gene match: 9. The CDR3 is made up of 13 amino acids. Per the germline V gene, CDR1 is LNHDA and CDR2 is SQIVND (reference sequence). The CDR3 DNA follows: TGTGCCAGTACCCAGACAGGGCGCGGCGAGCAGTACTTC. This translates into CASTQTGRGEQYF.

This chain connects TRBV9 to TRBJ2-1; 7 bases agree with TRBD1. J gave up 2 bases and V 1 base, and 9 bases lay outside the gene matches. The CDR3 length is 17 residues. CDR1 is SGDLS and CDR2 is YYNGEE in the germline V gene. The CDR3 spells CASSVHRTGMTYNEQFF. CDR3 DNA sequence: TGTGCCAGCAGCGTACACAGGACAGGAATGACCTACAATGAGCAGTTCTTC.

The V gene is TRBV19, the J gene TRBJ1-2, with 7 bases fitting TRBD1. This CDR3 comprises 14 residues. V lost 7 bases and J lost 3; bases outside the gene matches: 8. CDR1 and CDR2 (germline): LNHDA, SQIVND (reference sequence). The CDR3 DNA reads TGTGCCAGTACCAGGGGGACCTCGGACTATGGCTACACCTTC. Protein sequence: CASTRGTSDYGYTF.

The CDR3 sequence: CASSLRGFWDEQYF. DNA for the CDR3: TGTGCCAGCAGTTTAAGGGGGTTCTGGGACGAGCAGTACTTC. The genes are TRBV27 and TRBJ2-7, with D possibly matching TRBD1 (6 bases). V gave up 2 bases and J gave up 5 bases, with 13 bases separating them. Per germline, CDR1 MNHEY and CDR2 SMNVEV (reference sequence). CDR3 length: 14 residues.

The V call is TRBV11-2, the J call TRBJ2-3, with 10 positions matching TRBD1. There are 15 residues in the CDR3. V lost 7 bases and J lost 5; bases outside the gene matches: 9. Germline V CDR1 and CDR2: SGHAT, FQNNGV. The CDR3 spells CASNGGQGLLDTQYF. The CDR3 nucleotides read TGTGCCAGCAACGGGGGACAGGGGTTACTAGATACGCAGTATTTT.

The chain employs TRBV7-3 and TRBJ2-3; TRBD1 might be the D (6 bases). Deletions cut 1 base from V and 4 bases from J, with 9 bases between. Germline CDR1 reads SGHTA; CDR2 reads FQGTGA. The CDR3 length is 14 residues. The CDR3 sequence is CASSLSGGSDTQYF. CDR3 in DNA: TGTGCCAGCAGCTTAAGTGGGGGCTCAGATACGCAGTATTTT.

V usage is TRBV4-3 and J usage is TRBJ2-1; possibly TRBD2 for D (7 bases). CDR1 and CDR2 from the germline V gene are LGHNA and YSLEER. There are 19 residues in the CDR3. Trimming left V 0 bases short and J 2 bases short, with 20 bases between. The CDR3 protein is CASSQEWVPAGAAYNEQFF. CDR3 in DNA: TGCGCCAGCAGCCAAGAGTGGGTTCCGGCGGGGGCCGCCTACAATGAGCAGTTCTTC.

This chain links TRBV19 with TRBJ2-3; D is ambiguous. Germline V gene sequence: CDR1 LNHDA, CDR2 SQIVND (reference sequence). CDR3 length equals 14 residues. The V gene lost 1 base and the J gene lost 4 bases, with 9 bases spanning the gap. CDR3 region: CASSIGGGPDTQYF. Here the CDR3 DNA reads TGTGCCAGTAGTATAGGAGGCGGCCCAGATACGCAGTATTTT.

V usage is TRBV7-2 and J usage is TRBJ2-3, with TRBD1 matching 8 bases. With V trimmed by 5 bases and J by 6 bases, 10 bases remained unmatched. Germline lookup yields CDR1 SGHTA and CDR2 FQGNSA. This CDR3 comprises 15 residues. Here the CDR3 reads CASSRTDRAPDTQYF. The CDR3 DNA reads TGTGCCAGCAGCCGTACGGACAGGGCCCCGGATACGCAGTATTTT.

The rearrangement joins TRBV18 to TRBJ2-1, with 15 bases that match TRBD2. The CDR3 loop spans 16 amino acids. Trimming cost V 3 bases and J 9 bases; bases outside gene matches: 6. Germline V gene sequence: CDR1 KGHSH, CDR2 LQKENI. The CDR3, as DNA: TGTGCCAGCTCACCGCCGGGACTAGCGGGAGGAAGTGAGCAGTTCTTC. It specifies CASSPPGLAGGSEQFF. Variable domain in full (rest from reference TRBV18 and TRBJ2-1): NAGVMQNPRHLVRRRGQEARLRCSPMKGHSHVYWYRQLPEEGLKFMVYLQKENIIDESGMPKERFSAEFPKEGPSILRIQQVVRGDSAAYFCASSPPGLAGGSEQFFGPGTRLTVL.

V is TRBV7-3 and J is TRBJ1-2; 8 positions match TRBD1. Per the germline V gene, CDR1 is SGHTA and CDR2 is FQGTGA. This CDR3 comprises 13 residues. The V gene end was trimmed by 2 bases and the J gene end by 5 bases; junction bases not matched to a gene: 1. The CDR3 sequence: CASSLGQGYGYTF. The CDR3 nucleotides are TGTGCCAGCAGCTTAGGACAGGGTTATGGCTACACCTTC.

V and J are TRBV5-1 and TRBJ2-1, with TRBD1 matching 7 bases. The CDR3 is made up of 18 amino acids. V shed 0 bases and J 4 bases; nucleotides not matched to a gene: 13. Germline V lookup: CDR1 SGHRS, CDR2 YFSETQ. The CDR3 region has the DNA TGCGCCAGCAGCTTGGTTCCTGATACAGGGGCTTTATACAATGAGCAGTTCTTC. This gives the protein CASSLVPDTGALYNEQFF.

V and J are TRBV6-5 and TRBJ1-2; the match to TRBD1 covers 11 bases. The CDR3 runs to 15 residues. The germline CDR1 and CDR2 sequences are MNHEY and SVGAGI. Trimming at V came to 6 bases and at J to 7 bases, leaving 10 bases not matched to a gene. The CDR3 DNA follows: TGTGCCAGCAGATTAATCCGGGACAGGGGGTCTGGCTACACCTTC. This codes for CASRLIRDRGSGYTF.

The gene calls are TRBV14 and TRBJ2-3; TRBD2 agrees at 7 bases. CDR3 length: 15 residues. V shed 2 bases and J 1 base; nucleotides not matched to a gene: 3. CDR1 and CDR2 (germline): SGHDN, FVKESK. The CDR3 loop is CASSQIAGGTDTQYF. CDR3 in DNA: TGTGCCAGCAGCCAAATCGCGGGAGGCACAGATACGCAGTATTTT.

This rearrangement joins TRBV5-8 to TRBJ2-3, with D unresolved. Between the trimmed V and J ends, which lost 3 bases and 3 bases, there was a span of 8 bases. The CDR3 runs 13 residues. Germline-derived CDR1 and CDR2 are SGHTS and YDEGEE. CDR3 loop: CASSWLFTDTQYF. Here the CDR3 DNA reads TGTGCCAGCAGCTGGCTCTTTACAGATACGCAGTATTTT.